The source of this TCR beta chain is a study of shared clonotypes between healthy human individuals. The table lists this clone with a few counts. Some clones are missing from TCRdb's copy, which holds only in-frame ones; the method was immunoSEQ multiplex PCR. The sample lists more than 400,000 clones; over 75% were seen once. The specimen was PBMCs. This TCR was recovered from a woman aged 40 to 50 in good health. Some clones in this sample may be carry-over from other donors' samples.

The CDR3 DNA reads TGCGCCAGCAGCTTCGCAGGGACCTACAATGAGCAGTTCTTC. Translated: CASSFAGTYNEQFF. V and J are TRBV5-1 and TRBJ2-1; tentatively, D is TRBD1 (5 bases). The CDR3 is made up of 14 amino acids. CDR1 is SGHRS and CDR2 is YFSETQ in the germline V gene. Trimming stripped 2 bases from V and 2 bases from J, with 8 bases between.